The 5 T cell receptor beta chains below all came from one sample that was sequenced in a study of cytomegalovirus exposure and HLA in healthy donors. Generated by immunoSEQ multiplex PCR, the TCRdb table keeps only in-frame clones and is missing some. Of some 120,000 clones listed, 85% to 90% were seen once; the top ten hold less than 1.5%. The sequencing input was PBMCs. All receptors derive from a young man in good health and CMV-seronegative.

The J gene is TRBJ2-7, the V gene TRBV10-3, with D maybe TRBD2 (6 bases). From germline, CDR1 is ENHRY and CDR2 SYGVKD. V was clipped by 3 bases and J by 0 bases, with 9 bases between them. The CDR3 extends over 14 amino acids. The CDR3 is CAISEGGASYEQYF. The CDR3 DNA sequence: TGTGCCATCAGTGAAGGAGGGGCCTCCTACGAGCAGTACTTC.

The genes are TRBV5-1 and TRBJ2-7; 9 bases match TRBD1. The CDR3 covers 14 residues. With V trimmed by 3 bases and J by 3 bases, 4 bases remained unmatched. The germline V gene has CDR1 SGHRS and CDR2 YFSETQ. CDR3 amino acids: CASSSGTGYYEQYF. The DNA for the CDR3 is TGCGCCAGCAGCTCCGGGACAGGGTACTACGAGCAGTACTTC.

The rearrangement uses TRBV7-9 and TRBJ2-1; 10 bases line up with TRBD2. This CDR3 is 16 amino acids long. J gave up 4 bases and V 7 bases, and 10 bases lay outside the gene matches. Germline-derived CDR1 and CDR2 are SEHNR and FQNEAQ (reference sequence). As DNA, the CDR3 is TGTGCCAGCACTTCCCAAGGACTAGCGGCTTACAATGAGCAGTTCTTC. Translating it yields CASTSQGLAAYNEQFF.

This chain connects TRBV7-9 to TRBJ2-1, with a tentative D call TRBD1 (6 bases). The V and J ends lost 2 bases and 0 bases respectively, with 14 bases between them. CDR3 length: 17 residues. CDR1 and CDR2 from the germline V gene are SEHNR and FQNEAQ (reference sequence). This CDR3 is CASSLILKQGSYNEQFF. The CDR3 nucleotides read TGTGCCAGCAGCTTAATATTGAAACAGGGCTCCTACAATGAGCAGTTCTTC. The full variable domain, its missing parts supplied by reference TRBV7-9 and TRBJ2-1, is DTGVSQNPRHKITKRGQNVTFRCDPISEHNRLYWYRQTLGQGPEFLTYFQNEAQLEKSRLLSDRFSAERPKGSFSTLEIQRTEQGDSAMYLCASSLILKQGSYNEQFFGPGTRLTVL.

The CDR3 region has the DNA TGTGCCTGGACAGGGGACGGGGAGACCCAGTACTTC. Its protein is CAWTGDGETQYF. V and J are TRBV30 and TRBJ2-5; TRBD1 might be the D (6 bases). The germline gives CDR1 GTSNPN, CDR2 SVGIG (reference sequence). The V end was cut by 4 bases, the J end by 5 bases, with 11 bases between. The CDR3 contains 12 residues. The complete variable domain, with remaining parts taken from reference TRBV30 and TRBJ2-5, reads SQTIHQWPATLVQPVGSPLSLECTVEGTSNPNLYWYRQAAGRGLQLLFYSVGIGQISSEVPQNLSASRPQDRQFILSSKKLLLSDSGFYLCAWTGDGETQYFGPGTRLLVL.